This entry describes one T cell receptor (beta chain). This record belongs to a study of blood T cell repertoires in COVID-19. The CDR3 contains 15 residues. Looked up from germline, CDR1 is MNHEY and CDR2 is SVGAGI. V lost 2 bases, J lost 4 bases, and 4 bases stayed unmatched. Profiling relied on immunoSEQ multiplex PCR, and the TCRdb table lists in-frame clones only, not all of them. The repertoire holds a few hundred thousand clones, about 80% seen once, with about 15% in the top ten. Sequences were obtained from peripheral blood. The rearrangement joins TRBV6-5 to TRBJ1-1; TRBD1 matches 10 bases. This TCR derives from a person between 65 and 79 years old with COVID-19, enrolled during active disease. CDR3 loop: CASSYQGQGFTEAFF. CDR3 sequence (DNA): TGTGCCAGCAGTTACCAGGGACAGGGGTTCACTGAAGCTTTCTTT.